This TCR beta chain came from a study of shared clonotypes between healthy human individuals (dated by TCRdb to about 2020). In the study overall: A few men and a couple of women, aged 18 to 49 years, made up the cohort. Different laboratories and diverse techniques were used to prepare libraries and sequence TCR repertoires, to increase sequencing depth and limit assay-specific biases. To estimate repertoire size and how much clonotype sharing occurs between individuals, the study deeply sequenced the blood TCR repertoires of roughly 5 healthy adults. Each donor's leukapheresis produced roughly between about 0.8 and 10 billion PBMCs. Here is what the overall study found, with its caveats: The small number of donors limited the genetic and exposure-history diversity represented. Sampling was restricted to blood, and TCR repertoires in tissue are likely to differ from TCR repertoires in blood. Pairwise subsampling led to the expectation that sequencing depth would affect the degree of clonotype sharing among donors.

Of note for this clone: Its cognate antigen has yet to be identified. No quality values exist for individual bases; no much larger clone is one base distant.

Healthy HIV-negative adults with no recently reported acute infections or vaccinations were included as donors. Every donor was a Caucasian adult living in Nashville, Tennessee, USA. For unsorted samples, tens of millions of PBMCs were counted, and genomic DNA was extracted using the QIAamp DNA Blood Mini kit. Blood was collected by leukapheresis, and PBMCs were isolated by Ficoll-Histopaque density gradient centrifugation and then cryopreserved in liquid nitrogen vapor phase. Using the deep immunoSEQ assay, TCR CDR3 regions were amplified from genomic DNA by multiplex PCR. For each cell subset, the extracted genomic DNA was distributed evenly across all wells of several immunoSEQ 96-well plates, and each plate served as one replicate. For unsorted PBMC, around 330 ng genomic DNA, equal to approximately 30,000 T cell genomes, was loaded into each replicate PCR. Ten immunoSEQ deep assay plates were used to sequence unsorted PBMC genomic DNA. Purified libraries were quantified with a Qubit 3.0 fluorometer, sized on a Bioanalyzer 2100, and re-quantified with the KAPA Library Quantification kit. Every immunoSEQ 96-well plate was sequenced on a separate single-read 150-cycle Illumina NextSeq 550 flow cell. The authors processed their data as follows. Because the immunoSEQ output held only junctional sequences and lacked quality scores, the filtering could not match the filtering applied to full-length reads. To assign V/J genes and CDR3, sequences were annotated against IMGT germline references using PyIR, a Python wrapper for IgBLAST v1.9. Reads were removed for weak V/J assignments (E-value above 1e-6), missing CDR3, stop codons, out-of-frame junctions, or ambiguous translated residues. V3J clonotypes were defined as sequences sharing the same inferred V gene, J gene, and CDR3 amino acid sequence. Percentage overlap between repertoires was computed as shared unique clonotypes divided by the size of the smaller repertoire. RTK rarefaction, the Chao1 estimator, and Recon v2.1 estimates of unobserved clonotypes were used to assess repertoire richness. What TCRdb holds here is the immuneACCESS table cut down to in-frame rearrangements. Part of the clones is not present; checked against another copy, under half of the missing clones reflect an unresolved V gene, and the others are unexplained. The V and J calls and the clone size are those of that table, but D and trimming were determined from the DNA. The sample table lists roughly 450,000 clones, approximately 79% of them with a count of one. The ten largest make up over 10% of the sample.

Trimming takes 6 bases from V and 4 bases from J, and the germline ends sit 14 bases apart. The germline V gene encodes CDR1 SGDLS and CDR2 YYNGEE. The CDR3 covers 13 residues, taking in both the cysteine and the phenylalanine. Only the CDR3 portion is preserved as DNA: 39 bases, with reading frame beginning at the first base. The sample consisted of PBMCs. The receptor's source is a woman aged 40 to 50 in good health. Some clones in this sample may be carry-over from other donors' samples. Recombination connected TRBV9 to TRBJ2-7; a weak D assignment points to TRBD2 (6 bases agree). The bases are TGTGCCAGCAACGGAGGGGTTGGGTACGAGCAGTACTTC. This codes for CASNGGVGYEQYF. Reference TRBV9 and TRBJ2-7 proteins supply the regions before and after the CDR3; the full variable domain is: DSGVTQTPKHLITATGQRVTLRCSPRSGDLSVYWYQQSLDQGLQFLIQYYNGEERAKGNILERFSAQQFPDLHSELNLSSLELGDSALYFCASNGGVGYEQYFGPGTRLTVT.